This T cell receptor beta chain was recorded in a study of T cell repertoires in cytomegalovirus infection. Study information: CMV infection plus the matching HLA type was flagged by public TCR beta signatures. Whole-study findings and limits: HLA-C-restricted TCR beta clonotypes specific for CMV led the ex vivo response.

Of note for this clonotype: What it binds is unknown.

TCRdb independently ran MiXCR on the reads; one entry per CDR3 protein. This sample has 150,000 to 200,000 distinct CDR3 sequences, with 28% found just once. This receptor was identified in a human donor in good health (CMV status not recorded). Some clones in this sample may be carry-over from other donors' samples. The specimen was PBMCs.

The CDR3 protein is CASSFGSLNEQFF. As DNA, the CDR3 is TGTGCCAGCAGCTTCGGGTCACTCAATGAGCAGTTCTTC. This chain links TRBV11-2 with TRBJ2-1; D is undetermined. Germline CDR1 is SGHAT and CDR2 is FQNNGV. Trimming left V 3 bases short and J 6 bases short, with 9 bases between. The CDR3 sequence is 13 residues long.